A selection of T cell receptor beta chains follows, all from one sample in a study of beta chain features in type 1 diabetes. TCRdb keeps only in-frame clones here, not all; method: immunoSEQ multiplex PCR. The sample holds about 900,000 clones; 17% are singletons and the top ten take around 0.02%. The sequenced sample consisted of naive CD4+ T cells from blood. These receptors were taken from a woman aged 18-29 years in good health. Each CDR3 is given with its conserved first and last residue. A D gene is named only where the DNA matches it firmly. Rows give clone size only sometimes, using once, few, many, or a class for an expanded clone.

few	TRBV5-1	TRBJ1-1	TRBD1	CASSVGQGLTEAFF	TGCGCCAGCAGCGTAGGACAGGGGCTTACTGAAGCTTTCTTT
-	TRBV7-9	TRBJ2-3	-	CASSLVASTDTQYF	TGTGCCAGCAGCTTAGTAGCTAGCACAGATACGCAGTATTTT
-	TRBV6-6	TRBJ2-7	TRBD1	CASSYPGQGAYEQYF	TGTGCCAGCAGTTACCCCGGGCAGGGGGCCTACGAGCAGTACTTC
-	TRBV28	TRBJ2-5	TRBD1	CASIPATGGYQYQETQYF	TGTGCCAGCATTCCCGCGACAGGGGGCTATCAGTACCAAGAGACCCAGTACTTC
few	TRBV5-1	TRBJ2-7	TRBD2	CASSLEVAGGYEQYF	TGCGCCAGCAGCTTGGAGGTAGCGGGAGGCTACGAGCAGTACTTC
-	TRBV4-2	TRBJ2-7	-	CASSQGLAASSYEQYF	TGTGCCAGCAGCCAAGGCCTGGCGGCTAGCAGCTACGAGCAGTACTTC
-	TRBV7-2	TRBJ2-3	-	CASSLGGADTQYF	TGTGCCAGCAGCTTAGGGGGGGCAGATACGCAGTATTTT
-	TRBV29-1	TRBJ2-3	-	CSVRIPLVRTDTQYF	TGCAGCGTCCGAATCCCCCTGGTCCGCACAGATACGCAGTATTTT
few	TRBV14	TRBJ2-3	TRBD2	CASRLAGAPDTQYF	TGTGCCAGCAGACTAGCGGGGGCCCCAGATACGCAGTATTTT
few	TRBV7-2	TRBJ2-7	TRBD1	CASSFVPGQPYEQYF	TGTGCCAGCAGCTTTGTTCCGGGACAGCCCTACGAGCAGTACTTC
-	TRBV5-1	TRBJ1-1	-	CASSLEGNTEAFF	TGCGCCAGCAGCTTGGAAGGGAACACTGAAGCTTTCTTT
-	TRBV28	TRBJ2-5	-	CASSPHLPSQYF	TGTGCCAGCAGTCCCCACCTCCCGTCCCAGTACTTC
few	TRBV6-5	TRBJ1-2	-	CASSYPKLSGDYGYTF	TGTGCCAGCAGTTACCCCAAACTCTCAGGGGACTATGGCTACACCTTC
few	TRBV4-1	TRBJ2-3	TRBD2	CASSQEDGRTDTQYF	TGCGCCAGCAGCCAAGAGGACGGGAGGACAGATACGCAGTATTTT